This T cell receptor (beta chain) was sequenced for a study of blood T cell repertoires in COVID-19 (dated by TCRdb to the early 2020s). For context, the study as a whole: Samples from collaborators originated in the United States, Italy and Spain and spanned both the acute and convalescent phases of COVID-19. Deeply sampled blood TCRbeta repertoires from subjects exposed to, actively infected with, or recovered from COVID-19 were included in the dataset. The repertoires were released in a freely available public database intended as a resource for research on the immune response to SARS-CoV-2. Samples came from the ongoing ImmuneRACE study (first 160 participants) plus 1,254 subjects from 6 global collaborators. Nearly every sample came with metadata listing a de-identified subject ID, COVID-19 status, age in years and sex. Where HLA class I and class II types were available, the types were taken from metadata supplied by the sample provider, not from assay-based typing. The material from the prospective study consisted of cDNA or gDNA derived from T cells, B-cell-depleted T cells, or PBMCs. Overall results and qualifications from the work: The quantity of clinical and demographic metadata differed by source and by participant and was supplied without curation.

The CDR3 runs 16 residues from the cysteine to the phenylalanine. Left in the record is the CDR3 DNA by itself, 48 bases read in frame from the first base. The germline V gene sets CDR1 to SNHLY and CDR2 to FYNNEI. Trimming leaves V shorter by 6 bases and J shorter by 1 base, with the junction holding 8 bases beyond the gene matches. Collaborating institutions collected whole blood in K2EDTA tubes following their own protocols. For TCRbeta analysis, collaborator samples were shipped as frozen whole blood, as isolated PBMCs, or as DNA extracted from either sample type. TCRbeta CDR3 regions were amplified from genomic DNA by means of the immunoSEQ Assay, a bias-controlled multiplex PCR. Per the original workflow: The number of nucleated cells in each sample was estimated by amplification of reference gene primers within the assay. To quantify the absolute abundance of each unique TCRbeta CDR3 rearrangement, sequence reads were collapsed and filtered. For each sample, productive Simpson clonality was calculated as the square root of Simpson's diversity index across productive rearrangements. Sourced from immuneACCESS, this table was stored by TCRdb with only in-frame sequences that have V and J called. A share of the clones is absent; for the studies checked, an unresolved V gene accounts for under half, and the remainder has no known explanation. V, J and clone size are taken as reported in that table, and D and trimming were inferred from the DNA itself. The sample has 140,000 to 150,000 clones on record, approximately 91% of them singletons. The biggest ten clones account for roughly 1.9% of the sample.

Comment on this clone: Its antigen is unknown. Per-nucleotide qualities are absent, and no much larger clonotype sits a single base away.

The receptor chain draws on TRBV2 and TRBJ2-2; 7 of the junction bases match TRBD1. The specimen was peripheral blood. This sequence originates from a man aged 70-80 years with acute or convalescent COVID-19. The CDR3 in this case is CASRSRWTGNTGELFF. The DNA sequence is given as TGTGCCAGCAGAAGCCGTTGGACAGGGAACACCGGGGAGCTGTTTTTT.